The 25 T cell receptor beta chains below come from one sample, sequenced in a study of response to subunit inactivated influenza vaccine. One entry per CDR3 protein results from TCRdb running MiXCR on the RT-PCR reads. The table records around 180,000 distinct CDR3 sequences, about 9% of them present only once. The starting material was non-naive T cells sorted from PBMCs, obtained on the day of vaccination. Source of these receptors: a man aged 50 or older who received an inactivated influenza vaccine.

The rearrangement joins TRBV19 to TRBJ2-1; 9 bases align to TRBD2. V dropped 8 bases and J dropped 2; count of bases not matched to a gene: 1. Germline V CDR1 and CDR2: LNHDA, SQIVND (reference sequence). The CDR3 sequence is 13 residues long. The CDR3 DNA is TGTGCCAGTTCTAGCGGGACCTACAATGAGCAGTTCTTC. Translating gives CASSSGTYNEQFF.

The sample holds a few counts of this clonotype. The chain combines TRBV2 with TRBJ2-7; perhaps D is TRBD1 or TRBD2 (5 bases each). The germline V and J ends were trimmed by 6 bases and 7 bases, with 28 bases remaining between them. The V gene's germline CDR1 is SNHLY and CDR2 FYNNEI. The CDR3 totals 17 residues. The CDR3 region is CASSEQETRTLRGEQYF. The CDR3 bases are TGTGCCAGCAGCGAACAGGAGACGCGTACCCTACGAGGGGAGCAGTACTTC.

The chain employs TRBV7-2 and TRBJ1-2, with D possibly TRBD1 on 5 matching bases. There are 12 residues in the CDR3. V lost 5 bases, J lost 5 bases, and 9 bases lay in between. Germline CDR1 is SGHTA and CDR2 is FQGNSA. The CDR3 DNA follows: TGTGCCAGCAGCATGACAGCTTATGGCTACACCTTC. It yields the protein CASSMTAYGYTF.

There are many counts of this clonotype. V is TRBV20-1 and J is TRBJ2-5; D is undetermined. CDR1 is DFQATT, CDR2 SNEGSKA, per germline (reference sequence). The CDR3 has 11 amino acids. Trimming took 5 bases from V and 5 from J, leaving 9 bases between them. The CDR3 sequence is CSAPHVETQYF. The CDR3 bases are TGCAGTGCTCCCCACGTGGAGACCCAGTACTTC.

The table lists this clonotype with many counts. V and J are TRBV9 and TRBJ1-5; D unclear. In germline, CDR1 is SGDLS, CDR2 YYNGEE. Trimming cost V 4 bases and J 0 bases, with 14 bases left between them. The CDR3 length is 16 residues. The CDR3 nucleotides read TGTGCCAGCAGCCCAGGCGTGGGTTATAGCAATCAGCCCCAGCATTTT. Protein sequence: CASSPGVGYSNQPQHF.

This clonotype was observed a few times. The chain recombines TRBV3-1 with TRBJ2-6; unclear D gene. The V end lost 1 base, the J end lost 0 bases, and 4 bases lay between the germline ends. The CDR3 runs to 15 residues. Germline V gene sequence: CDR1 LGHDT, CDR2 YNNKEL (reference sequence). CDR3 sequence: CASSQGFSGANVLTF. CDR3 DNA sequence: TGTGCCAGCAGCCAAGGGTTCTCTGGGGCCAACGTCCTGACTTTC.

This clonotype has a count of ten or more. This rearrangement joins TRBV15 to TRBJ2-2; D not certain. V lost 5 bases and J 5 bases, leaving 9 bases between the germline ends. CDR3 length equals 13 residues. Germline CDR1 LNHNV, CDR2 YYDKDF (reference sequence). The CDR3 bases are TGTGCCACCAGCTTTAGCCGGACCGGGGAGCTGTTTTTT. This gives the protein CATSFSRTGELFF.

The CDR3 bases are TGTGCCAGCAGCTTAACCTTAGCGGGGGGGCTTGGGTACAATGAGCAGTTCTTC. Translation gives CASSLTLAGGLGYNEQFF. The rearrangement links TRBV5-6 to TRBJ2-1; 11 bases line up with TRBD2. CDR1 is SGHDT, CDR2 YYEEEE, per germline. V shed 2 bases, J shed 4 bases, and the junction held 11 bases outside the gene matches. The CDR3 spans 18 residues.

This clonotype was seen at least ten times. This chain uses TRBV11-2 with TRBJ2-2, with D perhaps TRBD2 (6 bases). Germline V gene data show CDR1 as SGHAT and CDR2 as FQNNGV. The CDR3 spans 16 residues. The ends were cut back, 5 bases at V and 2 bases at J, with 15 bases in the middle. CDR3 bases: TGTGCCAGCAGCCCCATTGGGGGGATCAACACCGGGGAGCTGTTTTTT. Translation gives CASSPIGGINTGELFF.

This clonotype was seen a single time. The V and J genes are TRBV20-1 and TRBJ2-2, with 9 nucleotides matching TRBD1. Unmatched junction bases numbered 6, after V lost 5 bases and J lost 2 bases. Germline CDR1 and CDR2: DFQATT and SNEGSKA (reference sequence). The length of the CDR3 is 15 residues. The DNA of the CDR3 is TGCAGTGCTGCGGGACAGGGAAAAAACACCGGGGAGCTGTTTTTT. It yields the protein CSAAGQGKNTGELFF.

At least ten counts were recorded for this clonotype. The chain carries TRBV7-2 and TRBJ2-2; D might be TRBD1 (5 bases). The CDR3 contains 13 residues. V lost 6 bases and J 3 bases, leaving 8 bases between the germline ends. The germline V gene has CDR1 SGHTA and CDR2 FQGNSA. This CDR3 reads CASSSTDTGELFF. CDR3 coding DNA: TGTGCCAGCAGTTCGACAGACACCGGGGAGCTGTTTTTT.

This clonotype was picked up a small number of times. The rearrangement joins TRBV11-2 to TRBJ2-7; 15 nucleotides line up with TRBD2. V shed 5 bases, J shed 4 bases, and the junction held 12 bases outside the gene matches. Germline values: CDR1 SGHAT, CDR2 FQNNGV. The CDR3 is made up of 18 amino acids. CDR3 bases: TGTGCCAGCAGCCAACCAGGACTAGCGGGGGGGTCTTTGTACGAGCAGTACTTC. Its protein is CASSQPGLAGGSLYEQYF.

This rearrangement joins TRBV15 to TRBJ2-1; 8 nucleotides line up with TRBD2. CDR1 is LNHNV, CDR2 YYDKDF, per germline (reference sequence). The CDR3 extends over 15 amino acids. V lost 0 bases, J lost 6 bases, and 4 bases stayed unmatched. Written as DNA, the CDR3 is TGTGCCACCAGCAGAGATAAGCTAGCGGGCAATGAGCAGTTCTTC. It is translated as CATSRDKLAGNEQFF.

The rearrangement joins TRBV6-2 or TRBV6-3 to TRBJ2-7, with TRBD2 identical over 12 bases. Trimming took 4 bases from V and 5 from J; bases not matched to a gene: 3. Germline CDR1 reads MNHEY; CDR2 reads SVGEGT. This CDR3 contains 14 residues. The CDR3: CASSSTSGSDEQYF. In DNA form, the CDR3 reads TGTGCCAGCAGTTCGACTAGCGGGAGCGACGAGCAGTACTTC.

This clonotype was found a few times. This chain connects TRBV7-9 to TRBJ1-2, with TRBD1 as a possible D gene (5 bases). Per the germline V gene, CDR1 is SEHNR and CDR2 is FQNEAQ (reference sequence). Trimming shortened V by 4 bases and J by 4 bases, and 16 bases separated the two germline ends. The CDR3 spans 15 residues. CDR3 residues: CASSSEIAGSYGYTF. CDR3 bases: TGTGCCAGCAGCTCAGAGATCGCAGGGAGCTATGGCTACACCTTC.

This clonotype has a handful of counts. The V and J genes are TRBV6-1 and TRBJ1-1; TRBD1 matches at 7 bases. This CDR3 is built from 13 residues. The germline V gene has CDR1 MNHNS and CDR2 SASEGT. V dropped 7 bases and J dropped 3; count of bases not matched to a gene: 5. CDR3 in DNA: TGTGCCAGCAAGGGGGCATTGGACACTGAAGCTTTCTTT. Amino acids: CASKGALDTEAFF.

The V gene is TRBV7-9, the J gene TRBJ2-3; the match to TRBD2 covers 9 bases. The CDR3 is 15 residues long. V was clipped by 8 bases and J by 0 bases; unmatched bases: 6. The germline gives CDR1 SEHNR, CDR2 FQNEAQ (reference sequence). CDR3 sequence: CASVDLAGSTDTQYF. CDR3 bases: TGTGCCAGCGTCGACCTAGCGGGGAGCACAGATACGCAGTATTTT.

This clonotype was seen repeatedly, ten times or more. V and J are TRBV7-2 and TRBJ2-3; TRBD1 is a possible D gene (6 bases). The V end lost 2 bases, the J end lost 5 bases, and 14 bases lay between the germline ends. This CDR3 is 15 amino acids long. The V gene's germline CDR1 is SGHTA and CDR2 FQGNSA. DNA for the CDR3: TGTGCCAGCAGCTTACAGGGGTTGGTAGGAGATACGCAGTATTTT. Amino acids: CASSLQGLVGDTQYF.

The V and J genes are TRBV7-6 and TRBJ2-7, with 7 bases lining up with TRBD1. Unmatched junction bases numbered 11, after V lost 5 bases and J lost 7 bases. This CDR3 comprises 14 residues. Germline values: CDR1 SGHVS, CDR2 FNYEAQ. The CDR3: CASSEGQSVREQYF. The CDR3 coding sequence is TGTGCCAGCAGCGAGGGACAGTCTGTAAGGGAGCAGTACTTC.

The chain is built from TRBV4-3 and TRBJ1-2; a weak D match, TRBD1 (5 bases). The CDR3 consists of 16 residues. The ends were cut back, 1 base at V and 6 bases at J, with 18 bases in the middle. Germline V gene data show CDR1 as LGHNA and CDR2 as YSLEER. The CDR3 sequence: CASSQAVAGLGDGYTF. The CDR3 nucleotides are TGCGCCAGCAGCCAAGCAGTGGCAGGGCTTGGTGATGGCTACACCTTC.

This clonotype was counted between two and nine times. The chain has TRBV7-2 and TRBJ2-2; 7 bases line up with TRBD1. With 4 bases clipped from V and 1 base from J, the junction kept 3 bases outside the gene matches. There are 15 residues in the CDR3. The germline V gene encodes CDR1 SGHTA and CDR2 FQGNSA. The CDR3 loop reads CASSYRGRNTGELFF. The CDR3 DNA reads TGTGCCAGCAGCTACAGGGGAAGGAACACCGGGGAGCTGTTTTTT.

This clonotype was seen a few times. The J gene is TRBJ2-1, the V gene TRBV7-9, with 12 bases lining up with TRBD2. CDR3 length: 16 residues. CDR1 is SEHNR, CDR2 FQNEAQ, per germline (reference sequence). J lost 8 bases, V lost 0 bases, and 5 bases had no gene match. CDR3 loop: CASSLALTSGRDEQFF. CDR3 coding DNA: TGTGCCAGCAGCTTAGCTCTGACTAGCGGGAGAGATGAGCAGTTCTTC.

This clonotype was picked up many times. The rearrangement uses TRBV5-1 and TRBJ1-2, with D possibly TRBD1 on 6 matching bases. Germline CDR1 SGHRS, CDR2 YFSETQ. The CDR3 has 13 amino acids. Trimming took 2 bases from V and 6 from J, leaving 11 bases between them. DNA of the CDR3: TGCGCCAGCAGCTTCGCAGGGGAGGATGGCTACACCTTC. It translates to CASSFAGEDGYTF.

This clonotype was seen more than once but under ten times. The chain carries TRBV6-2 or TRBV6-3 and TRBJ2-5, with 7 bases matching TRBD1. Germline loops: CDR1 MNHEY, CDR2 SVGEGT. V was pared by 6 bases and J by 5 bases, with 12 bases of the junction left unmatched. The CDR3 spans 15 residues. The chain's CDR3 is CASSKGQKMGETQYF. In DNA form, the CDR3 reads TGTGCCAGCAGCAAGGGACAGAAGATGGGGGAGACCCAGTACTTC.

J is TRBJ2-5 and V is TRBV27; 12 bases line up with TRBD2. After removal of 4 bases from V and 7 bases from J, the junction contained 7 bases not matched to a gene. This CDR3 is 15 amino acids long. Per germline, CDR1 MNHEY and CDR2 SMNVEV (reference sequence). CDR3 DNA sequence: TGTGCCAGCAGTTCCCTAGCGGGGGGGCCGGGGACCCAGTACTTC. It codes for CASSSLAGGPGTQYF.